This T cell receptor (beta chain) is from a study of cytomegalovirus exposure and HLA in healthy donors. This CDR3 region has 14 residues. Trimming stripped 3 bases from V and 2 bases from J, with 11 bases between. Germline assignment: CDR1 SGHAT and CDR2 FQNNGV. Study conclusions and caveats: Trimming of TCR beta V- and J-genes showed a link, identified in a later analysis, to a missense DCLRE1C variant.

The PCR employed 60 Vbeta primers together with 13 Jbeta primers. Here immunoSEQ multiplex PCR was the method, and the copy in TCRdb shows in-frame clones only, minus some. The sample lists roughly 100,000 clones; 55% to 70% were seen once. On this clone itself: Its antigen remains unidentified.

This clonotype originated in a boy aged 10-17 years in good health and CMV-seropositive. The sequencing sample was made of PBMCs. The rearrangement uses TRBV11-2 and TRBJ2-7; D may be TRBD1 (7 bases). The CDR3 here is CASSLRDSTYEQYF. In nucleotides, the CDR3 is TGTGCCAGCAGCTTGCGGGACAGTACCTACGAGCAGTACTTC.